These T cell receptor beta chains were read from a single sample in a study of T cell repertoires in cytomegalovirus infection. TCRdb ran MiXCR on the reads and lists one entry per CDR3 protein. The sample holds about 190,000 distinct CDR3 sequences, 28% seen once. Sequenced input: PBMCs. Receptor source: a human donor in good health (CMV status not recorded). Some clones in this sample may be carry-over from other donors' samples. Both conserved end residues are trimmed from each CDR3.

>TRBJ1-5|TRBV12-3/TRBV12-4
ASSPGTGVGQPQH
>TRBJ2-5|TRBV11-1
ASSPTGGAETQY
>TRBJ2-1|TRBV7-2
ASSLVGGGGNEQF
>TRBJ1-1|TRBV20-1
SAVRGNTEAF
>TRBJ1-4|TRBV29-1
SVEGTGGSEKLF
>TRBJ2-5|TRBV2
ASSDSRGRETQY
>TRBJ1-4|TRBV5-5
ASSFTLNIDNEKLF
>TRBJ1-1|TRBV4-2
ASSQDQGGNTEAF
>TRBJ2-2|TRBV5-6
ASSYPGQANTGELF
>TRBJ2-5|TRBV29-1
SVDQGTAGGSQY
>TRBJ1-5|TRBV7-4
ASSLFFSGSNQPQH